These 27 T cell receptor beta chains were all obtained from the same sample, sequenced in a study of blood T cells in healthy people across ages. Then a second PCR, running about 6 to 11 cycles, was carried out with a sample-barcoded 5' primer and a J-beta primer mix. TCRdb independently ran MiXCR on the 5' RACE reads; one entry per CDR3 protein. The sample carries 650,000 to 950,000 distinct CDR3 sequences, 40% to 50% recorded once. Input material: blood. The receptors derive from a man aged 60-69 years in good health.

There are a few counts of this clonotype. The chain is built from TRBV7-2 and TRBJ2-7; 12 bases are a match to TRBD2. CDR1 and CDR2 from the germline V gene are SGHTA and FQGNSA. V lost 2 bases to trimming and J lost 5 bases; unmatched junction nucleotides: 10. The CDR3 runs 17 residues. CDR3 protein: CASSLRLAGGLKDEQYF. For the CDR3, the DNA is TGTGCCAGCAGCTTAAGGCTAGCGGGGGGGCTAAAGGACGAGCAGTACTTC.

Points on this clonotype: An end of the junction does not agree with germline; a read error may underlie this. CDR3 amino acids: CASRDSGNPEEAQYF. The CDR3 DNA reads TGCGCCAGCAGAGACTCGGGGAACCCTGAAGAGGCCCAGTACTTC. J is TRBJ2-5 and V is TRBV5-1; D is perhaps TRBD2 (5 bases). The CDR3 extends over 15 amino acids. The V gene's germline CDR1 is SGHRS and CDR2 YFSETQ. Together with reference TRBV5-1 and TRBJ2-5, the CDR3 gives the full variable domain: KAGVTQTPRYLIKTRGQQVTLSCSPISGHRSVSWYQQTPGQGLQFLFEYFSETQRNKGNFPGRFSGRQFSNSRSEMNVSTLELGDSALYLCASRDSGNPEEAQYFGPGTRLLVL.

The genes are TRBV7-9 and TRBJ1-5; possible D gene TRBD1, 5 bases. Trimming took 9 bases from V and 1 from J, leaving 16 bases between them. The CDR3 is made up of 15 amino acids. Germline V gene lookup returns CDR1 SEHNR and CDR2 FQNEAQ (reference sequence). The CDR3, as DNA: TGTGCCAGTTCGACAGAGGACGAGAGCAATCAGCCCCAGCATTTT. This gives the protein CASSTEDESNQPQHF.

CDR3 nucleotides: TGTGCCAGCAGCAGTAATCCAGGGGCAGATACGCAGTATTTT. It translates to CASSSNPGADTQYF. V usage is TRBV7-2 and J usage is TRBJ2-3, with D maybe TRBD1 (6 bases). This CDR3 has 14 residues. Trimming took 5 bases from V and 4 from J, leaving 13 bases between them. CDR1 is SGHTA and CDR2 is FQGNSA in the germline V gene.

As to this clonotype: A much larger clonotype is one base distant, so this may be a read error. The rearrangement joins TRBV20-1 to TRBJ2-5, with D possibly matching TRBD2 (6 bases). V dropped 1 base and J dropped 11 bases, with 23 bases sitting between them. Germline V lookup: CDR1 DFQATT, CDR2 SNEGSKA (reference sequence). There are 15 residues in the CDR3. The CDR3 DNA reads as TGCAGTGCTAGAGGGGACGGGAGCCCCTACAATGAGCAGTACTTC. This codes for CSARGDGSPYNEQYF.

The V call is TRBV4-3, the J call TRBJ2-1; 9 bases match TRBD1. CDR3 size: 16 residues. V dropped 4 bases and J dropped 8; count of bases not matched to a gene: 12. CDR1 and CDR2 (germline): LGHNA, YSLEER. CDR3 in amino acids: CASSPITGTGFYEQFF. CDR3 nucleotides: TGCGCCAGCAGCCCTATTACCGGGACAGGGTTCTATGAGCAGTTCTTC.

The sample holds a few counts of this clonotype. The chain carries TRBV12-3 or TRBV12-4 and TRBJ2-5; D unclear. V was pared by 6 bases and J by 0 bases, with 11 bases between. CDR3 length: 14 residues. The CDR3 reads CASSPSVNQETQYF. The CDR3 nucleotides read TGTGCCAGCAGCCCGAGTGTAAACCAAGAGACCCAGTACTTC.

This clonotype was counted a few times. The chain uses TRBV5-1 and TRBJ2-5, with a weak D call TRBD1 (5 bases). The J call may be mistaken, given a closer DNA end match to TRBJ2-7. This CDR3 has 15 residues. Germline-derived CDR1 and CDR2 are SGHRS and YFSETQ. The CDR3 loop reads CASSLGAGQEYEQYF. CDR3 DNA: TGCGCCAGCAGCTTGGGCGCAGGGCAGGAGTACGAGCAGTACTTC.

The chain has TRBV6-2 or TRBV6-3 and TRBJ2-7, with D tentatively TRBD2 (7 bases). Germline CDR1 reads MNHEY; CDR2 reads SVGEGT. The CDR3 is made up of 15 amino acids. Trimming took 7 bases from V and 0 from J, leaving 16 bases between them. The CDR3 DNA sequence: TGTGCCAGCAACAAGGGGGGGTCGCCCTCCTACGAGCAGTACTTC. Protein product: CASNKGGSPSYEQYF.

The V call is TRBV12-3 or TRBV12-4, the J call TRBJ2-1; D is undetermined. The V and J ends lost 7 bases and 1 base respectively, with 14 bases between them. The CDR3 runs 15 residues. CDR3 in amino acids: CASIQRFQSYNEQFF. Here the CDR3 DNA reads TGTGCCAGCATCCAACGGTTTCAATCCTACAATGAGCAGTTCTTC.

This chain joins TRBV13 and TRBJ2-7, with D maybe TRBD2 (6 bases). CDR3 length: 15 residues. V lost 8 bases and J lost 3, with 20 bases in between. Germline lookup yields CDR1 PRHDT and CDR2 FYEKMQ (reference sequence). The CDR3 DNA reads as TGTGCCAGCGGAGGGACCGGGGCAACCAACTACGAGCAGTACTTC. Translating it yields CASGGTGATNYEQYF.

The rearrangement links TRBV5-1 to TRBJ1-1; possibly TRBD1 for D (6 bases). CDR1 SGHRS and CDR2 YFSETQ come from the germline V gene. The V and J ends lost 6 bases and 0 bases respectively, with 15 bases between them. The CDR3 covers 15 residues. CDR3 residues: CASMRGDRMNTEAFF. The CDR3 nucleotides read TGCGCCAGCATGAGGGGGGACCGAATGAACACTGAAGCTTTCTTT.

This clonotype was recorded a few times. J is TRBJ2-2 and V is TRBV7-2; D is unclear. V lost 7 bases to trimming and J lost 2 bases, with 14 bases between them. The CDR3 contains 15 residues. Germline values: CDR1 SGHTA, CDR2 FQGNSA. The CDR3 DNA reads TGTGCCAGCAAGAAGGGCAATCCTAACACCGGGGAGCTGTTTTTT. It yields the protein CASKKGNPNTGELFF.

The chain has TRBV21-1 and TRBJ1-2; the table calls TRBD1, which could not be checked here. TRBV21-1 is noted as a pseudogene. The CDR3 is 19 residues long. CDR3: CASSKKCGHPGCVNYGYTF. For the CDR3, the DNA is TGTGCCAGCAGCAAAAAGTGTGGACATCCCGGCTGTGTTAACTATGGCTACACCTTC.

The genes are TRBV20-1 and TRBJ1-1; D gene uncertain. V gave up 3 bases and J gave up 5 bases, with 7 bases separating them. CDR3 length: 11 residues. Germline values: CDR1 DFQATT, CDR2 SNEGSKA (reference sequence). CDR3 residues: CSASSKTEAFF. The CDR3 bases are TGCAGTGCTAGCAGTAAGACTGAAGCTTTCTTT.

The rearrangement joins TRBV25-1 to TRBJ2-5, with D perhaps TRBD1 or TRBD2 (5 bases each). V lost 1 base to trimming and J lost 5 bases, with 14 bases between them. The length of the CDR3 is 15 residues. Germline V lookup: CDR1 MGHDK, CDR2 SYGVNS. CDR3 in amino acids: CASSEFRGGAETQYF. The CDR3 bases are TGTGCCAGCAGTGAATTTCGTGGGGGAGCGGAGACCCAGTACTTC.

This chain's CDR3 is CASSPIRGSEAFF. The CDR3 DNA reads TGTGCCAGCAGTCCCATACGGGGTTCTGAAGCTTTCTTT. The chain is built from TRBV12-3 or TRBV12-4 and TRBJ1-1, with no clear D. The CDR3 length is 13 residues. Trimming removed 5 bases at V and 6 bases at J, with 13 bases between.

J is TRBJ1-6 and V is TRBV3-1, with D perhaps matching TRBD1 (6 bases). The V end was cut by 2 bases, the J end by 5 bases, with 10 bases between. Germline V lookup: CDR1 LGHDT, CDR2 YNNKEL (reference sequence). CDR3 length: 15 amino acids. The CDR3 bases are TGTGCCAGCAGCCAACGACAGGCCAATAATTCACCCCTCCACTTT. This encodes CASSQRQANNSPLHF.

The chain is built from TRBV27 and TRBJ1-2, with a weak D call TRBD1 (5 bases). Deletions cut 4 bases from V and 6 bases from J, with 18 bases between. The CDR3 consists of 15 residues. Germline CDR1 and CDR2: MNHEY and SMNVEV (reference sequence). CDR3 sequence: CASSSGLGRDDGYTF. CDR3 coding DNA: TGTGCCAGCAGTTCCGGCCTGGGAAGGGACGATGGCTACACCTTC.

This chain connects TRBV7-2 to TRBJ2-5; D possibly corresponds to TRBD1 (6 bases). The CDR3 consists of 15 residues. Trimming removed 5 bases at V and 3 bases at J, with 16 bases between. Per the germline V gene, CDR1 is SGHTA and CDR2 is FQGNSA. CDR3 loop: CASSPPGTPKETQYF. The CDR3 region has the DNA TGTGCCAGCAGCCCACCCGGGACACCCAAAGAGACCCAGTACTTC.

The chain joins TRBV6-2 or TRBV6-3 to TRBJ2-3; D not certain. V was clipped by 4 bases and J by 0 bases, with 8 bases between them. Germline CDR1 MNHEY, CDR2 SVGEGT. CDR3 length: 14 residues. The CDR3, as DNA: TGTGCCAGCAGTTTTTTGCGGAGCACAGATACGCAGTATTTT. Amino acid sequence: CASSFLRSTDTQYF.

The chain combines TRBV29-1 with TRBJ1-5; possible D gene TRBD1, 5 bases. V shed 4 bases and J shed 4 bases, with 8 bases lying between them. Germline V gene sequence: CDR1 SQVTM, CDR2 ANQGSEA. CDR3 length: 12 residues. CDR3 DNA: TGCAGCGTTGCGGGGGGAAATCAGCCCCAGCATTTT. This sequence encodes CSVAGGNQPQHF.

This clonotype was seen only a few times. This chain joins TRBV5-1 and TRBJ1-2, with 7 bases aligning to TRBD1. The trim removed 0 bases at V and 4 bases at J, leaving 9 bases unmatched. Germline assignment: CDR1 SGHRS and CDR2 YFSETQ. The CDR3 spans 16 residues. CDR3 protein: CASSLEARDSGYGYTF. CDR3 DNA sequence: TGCGCCAGCAGCTTGGAGGCCCGGGACAGTGGCTATGGCTACACCTTC.

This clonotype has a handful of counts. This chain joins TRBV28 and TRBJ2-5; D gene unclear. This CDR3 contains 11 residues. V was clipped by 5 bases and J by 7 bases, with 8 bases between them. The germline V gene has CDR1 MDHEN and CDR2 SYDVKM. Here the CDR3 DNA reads TGTGCCAGCAGTCGCGTGGGGACCCAGTACTTC. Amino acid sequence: CASSRVGTQYF.

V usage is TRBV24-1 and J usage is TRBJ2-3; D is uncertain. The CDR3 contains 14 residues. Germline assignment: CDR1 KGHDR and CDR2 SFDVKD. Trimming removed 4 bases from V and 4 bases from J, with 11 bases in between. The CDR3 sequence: CATSDGAPPDTQYF. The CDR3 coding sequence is TGTGCCACCAGTGACGGTGCTCCCCCAGATACGCAGTATTTT.

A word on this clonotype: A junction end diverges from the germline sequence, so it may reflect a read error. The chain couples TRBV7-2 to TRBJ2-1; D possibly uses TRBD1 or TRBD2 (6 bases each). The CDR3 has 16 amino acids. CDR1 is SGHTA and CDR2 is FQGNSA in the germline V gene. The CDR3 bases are TGTGCCAGCGGCTTTGGGGGGCTCAACCTCAACAATGAGCAGTTCTTC. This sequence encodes CASGFGGLNLNNEQFF.

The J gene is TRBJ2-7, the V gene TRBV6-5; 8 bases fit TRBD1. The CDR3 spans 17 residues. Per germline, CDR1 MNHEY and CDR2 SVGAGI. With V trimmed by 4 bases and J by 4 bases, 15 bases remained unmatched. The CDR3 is CASSSPGVAGGRYEQYF. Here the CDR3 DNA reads TGTGCCAGCAGTTCTCCTGGCGTAGCAGGGGGCAGGTACGAGCAGTACTTC.